This is a list of T cell receptor beta chains from one sample in a study of CD8+CD57+ T cells in acquired aplastic anemia. MiXCR, run by TCRdb on the reads, gives a single entry per CDR3 protein. The table includes about 190,000 distinct CDR3 sequences, roughly half detected once. The source material was sorted CD4+, CD8+, or CD8+CD57+ T cells (not recorded which) from PBMCs. The source of these receptors is a human donor in good health, serving as a control. CDR3s include the opening cysteine and the closing phenylalanine or tryptophan. The D gene is left open where the match is weak. The size field is filled for only some rows; it gives once, few, many or a size class.

J | V | D | size | DNA | CDR3
TRBJ2-7 | TRBV5-4 | TRBD1 | NA | TGTGCCAGCAGCGGAGTCCCCGGGACAGGGAACTACGAGCAGTACTTC | CASSGVPGTGNYEQYF
TRBJ2-3 | TRBV7-9 | NA | once | TGTGCCAGCAGCACCCCTCCCCGGGGCCCGTCCGACACAGATACGCAGTATTTT | CASSTPPRGPSDTDTQYF
TRBJ1-2 | TRBV20-1 | NA | NA | TGCAGTGCTGTATATGGATATGGCTACACCTTC | CSAVYGYGYTF
TRBJ2-4 | TRBV3-1 | NA | NA | TGTGCCAGCAGCCAAGAGGGCAGTACTACCAAAAACATTCAGTACTTC | CASSQEGSTTKNIQYF
TRBJ2-7 | TRBV20-1 | TRBD2 | NA | TGCAGTGCAAAGCGGGGGCCTACCTACGAGCAGTACTTC | CSAKRGPTYEQYF
TRBJ2-1 | TRBV6-5 | NA | many | TGTGCCAGCAGTCTCCTCGGGCAGGGGGGTAGTAGCCCGCACTTC | CASSLLGQGGSSPHF
TRBJ2-1 | TRBV7-2 | NA | NA | TGTGCCAGCAGCTTAGACGGGATTGGTGAGCAGTTCTTC | CASSLDGIGEQFF
TRBJ2-2 | TRBV20-1 | NA | many | TGCAGTGCTAGAAACCGGGGGGAGCTGTTTTTT | CSARNRGELFF
TRBJ1-4 | TRBV7-9 | NA | medium-sized | TGTGCCAGCAGCCGGCACCTTCTTGAAAAACTGTTTTTT | CASSRHLLEKLFF
TRBJ2-7 | TRBV19 | NA | once | TGTGCCACAAGCAGGGCTAGTACGACATACGAGCAGTACTTC | CATSRASTTYEQYF
TRBJ2-7 | TRBV12-3/TRBV12-4 | NA | NA | TGTGCCAGCAGTTTGCGGGAGCAGTACTTC | CASSLREQYF
TRBJ2-5 | TRBV20-1 | TRBD2 | NA | TGCAGTGCTAGAGTTCTGACTAGCGGCTCTATTACAGAGACCCAGTACTTC | CSARVLTSGSITETQYF
TRBJ2-3 | TRBV7-3 | NA | NA | TGTGCCAGCAGCACAAGTCTTGGGGCCGCTAGCACAGATACGCAGTATTTT | CASSTSLGAASTDTQYF
TRBJ2-3 | TRBV28 | NA | few | TGTGCCAGCAGTTTAAGGATCACGAGGGACACAGATACGCAGTATTTT | CASSLRITRDTDTQYF
TRBJ2-1 | TRBV2 | NA | NA | TGTGCCAGCAAGGAGGAGGGTGAGCAGTTCTTC | CASKEEGEQFF
TRBJ1-1 | TRBV2 | NA | NA | TGTGCCACCGGAATTAACCCAAGGACTGAAGCTTTCTTT | CATGINPRTEAFF
TRBJ2-3 | TRBV6-5 | TRBD2 | many | TGTGCCAGCAGTTACCCGACTAGCGGGGGGGCACATACGCAGTATTTT | CASSYPTSGGAHTQYF
TRBJ2-7 | TRBV11-2 | TRBD2 | many | TGTGCCAGCAGCCAGCCTTGGGGGAGCGGGGCCCCCTACGAGCAGTACTTC | CASSQPWGSGAPYEQYF
TRBJ1-1 | TRBV4-2 | TRBD1 | many | TGTGCCAGCAGCCAGTCTGCAGGGGGCATAGAAGCTTTCTTT | CASSQSAGGIEAFF
TRBJ2-7 | TRBV7-2 | NA | few | TGTGCCAGCAGCCAAGACCAATTCGGCTCCTACGAGCAGTACTTC | CASSQDQFGSYEQYF
TRBJ2-7 | TRBV10-1 | TRBD1 | NA | TGCGCCAGCAGTGAGAAGGGGGCCGGCTTACGCTACGAGCAGTACTTC | CASSEKGAGLRYEQYF
TRBJ1-2 | TRBV10-2 | TRBD1 | NA | TGCGCCAGCAACGCCGGGACAGCTTGGAGCTATGGCTACACCTTC | CASNAGTAWSYGYTF
TRBJ2-7 | TRBV7-8 | NA | many | TGTGCCAGCAGCTCTGGGCCTCGATACGAGCAGTACTTC | CASSSGPRYEQYF
TRBJ2-3 | TRBV19 | NA | NA | TGTGCCAGTAGTATAGAACGTACTCTGGATACGCAGTATTTT | CASSIERTLDTQYF
TRBJ1-4 | TRBV12-5 | NA | NA | TGTGCTAGTGGATCGGGCTTAGGATCCGGAAAACTGTTTTTT | CASGSGLGSGKLFF
TRBJ2-1 | TRBV5-1 | NA | NA | TGCGCCAGCAGCTTGGCCGGGGAAATCGGGCTCGGTGAGCAGTTCTTC | CASSLAGEIGLGEQFF
TRBJ1-1 | TRBV12-3/TRBV12-4 | NA | many | TGTGCCAGCAGTTTATACAGTAACACTGAAGCTTTCTTT | CASSLYSNTEAFF
TRBJ1-1 | TRBV4-1 | NA | many | TGCGCCAGCAGCCAAGTCCCGGTGAACACTGAAGCTTTCTTT | CASSQVPVNTEAFF
TRBJ2-2 | TRBV7-3 | NA | many | TGTGCCAGCAGCTTACGGCAGGGGAACACCGGGGAGCTGTTTTTT | CASSLRQGNTGELFF
TRBJ2-1 | TRBV2 | NA | NA | TGTGCCAGCAGTGAAGACGGGGTTAGTTACAATGAGCAGTTCTTC | CASSEDGVSYNEQFF
TRBJ1-3 | TRBV2 | NA | many | TGTGCCAGCACCTCGGGAGCGAATTACGGGGGAAACACCATATATTTT | CASTSGANYGGNTIYF
TRBJ2-7 | TRBV7-2 | TRBD1 | NA | TGTGCCAGCAGCTCTACCCACAGGGGGCTCTACGAGCAGTACTTC | CASSSTHRGLYEQYF
TRBJ2-7 | TRBV7-2 | TRBD1 | once | TGTGCCAGCAGCCACCGGGACAGGGGAGGCTACGAGCAGTACTTC | CASSHRDRGGYEQYF
TRBJ1-6 | TRBV20-1 | NA | once | TGCAGTGCCAGCAGTTTCGACCGCTCCTATAATTCACCCCTCCACTTT | CSASSFDRSYNSPLHF
TRBJ1-4 | TRBV2 | NA | NA | TGTGCCAGCATGGGGACTAATGAAAAACTGTTTTTT | CASMGTNEKLFF
TRBJ1-4 | TRBV4-1 | NA | many | TGCGCCAGCAGCCAAAGACTCGATAATGAAAAACTGTTTTTT | CASSQRLDNEKLFF
TRBJ2-7 | TRBV2 | TRBD1 | few | TGTGCCAGCAGTCGGGACAGGGGGAGGACCTACGAGCAGTACTTC | CASSRDRGRTYEQYF
TRBJ1-2 | TRBV7-2 | NA | NA | TGTGCCAGCAGCTTAGCGGAATACTATGGCTACACCTTC | CASSLAEYYGYTF
TRBJ2-3 | TRBV9 | NA | NA | TGTGCCAGCAGCGGTCCGGCCACAGATACGCAGTATTTT | CASSGPATDTQYF
TRBJ2-1 | TRBV15 | TRBD2 | NA | TGTGCCACCAGCAGAGATTTGACTAGCACCTATGAGCAGTTCTTC | CATSRDLTSTYEQFF
TRBJ1-6 | TRBV15 | NA | NA | TGTGCCACCAGCAGAGTGGGGGGCAATTCACCCCTCCACTTT | CATSRVGGNSPLHF
TRBJ1-1 | TRBV20-1 | NA | many | TGCAGTGCTAGAAGGGACTTGAACACTGAAGCTTTCTTT | CSARRDLNTEAFF
TRBJ2-7 | TRBV7-2 | TRBD2 | NA | TGTGCCAGCAGCAAGACCGGGACTAGCTCCTACGAGCAGTACTTC | CASSKTGTSSYEQYF
TRBJ1-2 | TRBV7-2 | NA | NA | TGTGCCAGCAGCTTGGGTGGGGGCGCTCCGGGCTATGGCTACACCTTC | CASSLGGGAPGYGYTF
TRBJ1-1 | TRBV7-2 | TRBD1 | NA | TGTGCCAGCAAAAGACAGGGAGGAGGAGCTTTCTTT | CASKRQGGGAFF
TRBJ1-2 | TRBV10-3 | TRBD1 | NA | TGTGTCATCAGTGGGCAGGGGGAAGACCCTGGCTACACCTTC | CVISGQGEDPGYTF
TRBJ2-7 | TRBV7-2 | TRBD1 | once | TGTGCCACCCCCTTTGCCCGGGACAGTAACTCCTACGAGCAGTACTTC | CATPFARDSNSYEQYF
TRBJ1-1 | TRBV6-1 | NA | many | TGTGCCAGCAGCCTTACCACAAACACTGAAGCTTTCTTT | CASSLTTNTEAFF
TRBJ2-1 | TRBV14 | NA | NA | TGTGCCAGCTCACTGGTTCTGCTCCAAACCGGGACGGGGAGAGTTGATGAGCAGTTCTTC | CASSLVLLQTGTGRVDEQFF
TRBJ1-5 | TRBV20-1 | NA | NA | TGCAGTGCTAGAGAGGCAGGGCGCAATCAGCCCCAGCATTTT | CSAREAGRNQPQHF
TRBJ2-1 | TRBV19 | NA | NA | TGTGCCAGTAGTATTGTCGGGAGCTCCTGCAATGAGCAGTTCTTC | CASSIVGSSCNEQFF
TRBJ2-7 | TRBV5-6 | TRBD1 | many | TGTGCCAGCAGCTCGTACGGGACAGGGGCCTACGAGCAGTACTTC | CASSSYGTGAYEQYF
TRBJ2-7 | TRBV2 | TRBD1 | NA | TGTGCCAGCAGCTTAGGGGCACAGGGGGTTTGCGGTGAAGAGCAGTACTTC | CASSLGAQGVCGEEQYF
TRBJ2-7 | TRBV19 | TRBD2 | NA | TGTGCCAGTAGTTGGACTAGCGGGAGAGACGAGCAGTACTTC | CASSWTSGRDEQYF
TRBJ1-1 | TRBV10-3 | NA | many | TGTGCCATCAGTGAGTTTATAGGGCAGATGAACACTGAAGCTTTCTTT | CAISEFIGQMNTEAFF
TRBJ2-3 | TRBV5-4 | NA | once | TGTGCCAGCAGCAGCGCCCCTGGAAACACAGATACGCAGTATTTT | CASSSAPGNTDTQYF
TRBJ1-1 | TRBV7-2 | NA | NA | TGTGCCAGCAGCTTAGTAGCGGACACTGAAGCTTTCTTT | CASSLVADTEAFF
TRBJ2-7 | TRBV4-1 | TRBD1 | many | TGCGCCAGCAGCCAAGGGAGGTCGACAGGGGTTGAGTACGAGCAGTACTTC | CASSQGRSTGVEYEQYF